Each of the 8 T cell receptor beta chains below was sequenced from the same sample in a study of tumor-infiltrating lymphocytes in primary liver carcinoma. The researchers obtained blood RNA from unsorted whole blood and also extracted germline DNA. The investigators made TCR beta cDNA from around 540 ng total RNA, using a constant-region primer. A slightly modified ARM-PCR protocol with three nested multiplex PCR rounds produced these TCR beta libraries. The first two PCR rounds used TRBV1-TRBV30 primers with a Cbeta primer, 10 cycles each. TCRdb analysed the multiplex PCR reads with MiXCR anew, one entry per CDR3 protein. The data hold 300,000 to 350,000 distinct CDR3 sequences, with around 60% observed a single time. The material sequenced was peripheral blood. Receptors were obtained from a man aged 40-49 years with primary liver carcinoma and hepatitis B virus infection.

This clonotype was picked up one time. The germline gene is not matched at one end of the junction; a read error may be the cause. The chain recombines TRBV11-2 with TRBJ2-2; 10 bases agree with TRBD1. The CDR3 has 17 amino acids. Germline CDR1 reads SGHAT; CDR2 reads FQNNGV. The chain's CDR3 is CTSSSADGTGDHGELFF. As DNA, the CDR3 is TGTACCAGCAGCTCGGCGGATGGGACAGGGGATCACGGGGAGCTGTTTTTT.

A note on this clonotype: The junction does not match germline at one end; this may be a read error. The CDR3 region is CARSLPQGWETQYF. In nucleotides, the CDR3 is TGTGCCAGAAGCTTGCCACAGGGGTGGGAGACCCAGTACTTC. This chain connects TRBV11-2 to TRBJ2-5, with 7 bases matching TRBD1. Germline V gives CDR1 SGHAT, CDR2 FQNNGV. This CDR3 comprises 14 residues.

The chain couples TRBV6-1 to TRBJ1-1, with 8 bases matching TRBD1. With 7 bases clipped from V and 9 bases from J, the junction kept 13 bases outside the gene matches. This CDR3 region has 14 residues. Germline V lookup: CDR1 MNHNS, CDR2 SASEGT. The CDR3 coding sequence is TGTGCCAGCACATCGCAGGGGGCCCATCCTAAAGCTTTCTTT. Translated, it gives CASTSQGAHPKAFF.

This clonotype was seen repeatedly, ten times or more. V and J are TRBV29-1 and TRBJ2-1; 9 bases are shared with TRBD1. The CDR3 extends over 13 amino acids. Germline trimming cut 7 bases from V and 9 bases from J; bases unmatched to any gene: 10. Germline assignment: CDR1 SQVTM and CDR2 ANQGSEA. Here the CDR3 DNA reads TGCAGCGAAGGACAGGGGAGGGGTAGTGAGCAGTTCTTC. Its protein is CSEGQGRGSEQFF.

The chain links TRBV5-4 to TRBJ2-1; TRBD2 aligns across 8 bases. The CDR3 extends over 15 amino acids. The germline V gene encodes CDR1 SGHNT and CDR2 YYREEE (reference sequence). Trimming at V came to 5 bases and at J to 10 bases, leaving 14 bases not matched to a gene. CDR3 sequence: CASRKLAVMVREQFF. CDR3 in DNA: TGTGCCAGCAGGAAACTAGCGGTTATGGTTAGGGAGCAGTTCTTC.

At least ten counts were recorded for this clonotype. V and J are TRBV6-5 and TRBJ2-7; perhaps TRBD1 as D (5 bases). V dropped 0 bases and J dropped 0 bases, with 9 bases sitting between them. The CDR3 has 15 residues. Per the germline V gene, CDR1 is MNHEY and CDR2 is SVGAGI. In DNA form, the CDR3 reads TGTGCCAGCAGTTACTCAGGGGCCAACTCCTACGAGCAGTACTTC. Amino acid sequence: CASSYSGANSYEQYF.

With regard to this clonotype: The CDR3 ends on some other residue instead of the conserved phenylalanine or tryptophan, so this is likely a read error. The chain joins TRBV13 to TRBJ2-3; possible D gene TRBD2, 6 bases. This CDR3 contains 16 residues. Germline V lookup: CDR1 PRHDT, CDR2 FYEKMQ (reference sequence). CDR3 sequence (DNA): TGTGCCGGCAGCTTAGGTAGCGGTACTAGCACAGATACGCAGTATATT. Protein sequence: CAGSLGSGTSTDTQYI.

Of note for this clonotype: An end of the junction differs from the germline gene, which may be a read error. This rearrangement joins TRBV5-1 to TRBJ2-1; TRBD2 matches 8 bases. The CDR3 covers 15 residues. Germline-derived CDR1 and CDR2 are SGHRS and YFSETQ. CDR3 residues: CASSLPGGPYNEQFF. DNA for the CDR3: TGTGCCAGCAGCTTGCCGGGAGGGCCCTACAATGAGCAGTTCTTC.